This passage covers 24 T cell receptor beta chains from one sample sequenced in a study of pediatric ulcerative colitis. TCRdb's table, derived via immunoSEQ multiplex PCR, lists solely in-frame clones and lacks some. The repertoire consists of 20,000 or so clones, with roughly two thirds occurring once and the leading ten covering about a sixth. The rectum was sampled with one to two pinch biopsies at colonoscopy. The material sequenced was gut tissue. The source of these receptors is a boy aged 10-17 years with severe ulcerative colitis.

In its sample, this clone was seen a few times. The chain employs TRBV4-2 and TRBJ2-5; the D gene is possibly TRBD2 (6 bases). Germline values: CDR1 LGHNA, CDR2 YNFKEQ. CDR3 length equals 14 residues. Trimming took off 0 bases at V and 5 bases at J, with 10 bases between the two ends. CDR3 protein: CASSQDRLAETQYF. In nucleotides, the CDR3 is TGTGCCAGCAGCCAAGACCGGCTAGCGGAGACCCAGTACTTC.

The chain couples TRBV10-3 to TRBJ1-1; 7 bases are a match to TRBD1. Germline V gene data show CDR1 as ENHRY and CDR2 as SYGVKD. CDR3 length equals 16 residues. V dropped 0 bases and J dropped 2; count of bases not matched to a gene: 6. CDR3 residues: CAISESRDRRNTEAFF. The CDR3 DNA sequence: TGTGCCATCAGTGAGTCTCGGGACAGAAGAAACACTGAAGCTTTCTTT.

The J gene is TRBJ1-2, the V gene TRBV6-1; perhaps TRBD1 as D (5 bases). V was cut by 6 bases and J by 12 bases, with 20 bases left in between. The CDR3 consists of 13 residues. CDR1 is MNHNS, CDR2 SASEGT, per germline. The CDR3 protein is CASRESGSWGNTF. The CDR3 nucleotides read TGTGCCAGCAGAGAATCAGGGTCTTGGGGGAACACCTTC.

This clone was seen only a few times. The DNA of the CDR3 is TGCGCCAGCAGGTCCGCAGGGGGCGATTCACCCCTCCACTTT. Its protein is CASRSAGGDSPLHF. The gene calls are TRBV5-1 and TRBJ1-6, with 8 nucleotides matching TRBD1. V gave up 5 bases and J gave up 8 bases; unmatched junction bases: 6. This CDR3 is built from 14 residues. CDR1 and CDR2 (germline): SGHRS, YFSETQ.

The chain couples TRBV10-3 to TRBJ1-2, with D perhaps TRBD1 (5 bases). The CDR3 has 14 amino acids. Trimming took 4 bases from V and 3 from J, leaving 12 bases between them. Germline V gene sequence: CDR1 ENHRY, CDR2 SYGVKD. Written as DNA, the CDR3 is TGTGCCATCAGTGGCCAGGGAGAGTACTATGGCTACACCTTC. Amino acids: CAISGQGEYYGYTF.

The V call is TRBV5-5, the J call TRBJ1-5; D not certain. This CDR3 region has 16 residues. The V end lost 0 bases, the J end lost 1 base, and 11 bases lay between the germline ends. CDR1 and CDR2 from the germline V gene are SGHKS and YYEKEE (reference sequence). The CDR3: CASSLDSPRSNQPQHF. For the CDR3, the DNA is TGTGCCAGCAGCTTGGACAGCCCAAGGAGCAATCAGCCCCAGCATTTT.

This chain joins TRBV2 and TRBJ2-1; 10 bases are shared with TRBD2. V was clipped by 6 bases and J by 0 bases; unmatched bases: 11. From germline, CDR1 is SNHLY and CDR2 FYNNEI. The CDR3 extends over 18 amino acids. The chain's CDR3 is CASSTGTSVSSSYNEQFF. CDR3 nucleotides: TGTGCCAGCAGCACCGGGACTAGCGTTAGCAGCTCCTACAATGAGCAGTTCTTC.

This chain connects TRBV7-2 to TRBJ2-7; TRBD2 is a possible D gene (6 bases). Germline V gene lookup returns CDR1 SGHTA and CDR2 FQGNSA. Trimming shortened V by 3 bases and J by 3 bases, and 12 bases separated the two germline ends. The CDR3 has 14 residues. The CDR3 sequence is CASSLAGGNYEQYF. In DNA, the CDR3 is TGTGCCAGCAGCTTGGCCGGGGGAAACTACGAGCAGTACTTC.

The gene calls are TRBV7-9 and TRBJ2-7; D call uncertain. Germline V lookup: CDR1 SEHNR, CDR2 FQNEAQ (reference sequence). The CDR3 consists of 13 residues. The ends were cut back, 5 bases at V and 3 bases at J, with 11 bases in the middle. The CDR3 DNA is TGTGCCAGCAGCCAACCGAACAGCTACGAGCAGTACTTC. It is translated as CASSQPNSYEQYF. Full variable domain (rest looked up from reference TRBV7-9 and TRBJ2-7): DTGVSQNPRHKITKRGQNVTFRCDPISEHNRLYWYRQTLGQGPEFLTYFQNEAQLEKSRLLSDRFSAERPKGSFSTLEIQRTEQGDSAMYLCASSQPNSYEQYFGPGTRLTVT.

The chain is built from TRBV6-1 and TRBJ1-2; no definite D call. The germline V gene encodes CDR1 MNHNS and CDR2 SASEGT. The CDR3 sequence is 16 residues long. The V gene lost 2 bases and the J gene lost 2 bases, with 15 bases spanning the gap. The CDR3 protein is CASSEFTEGVNYGYTF. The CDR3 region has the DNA TGTGCCAGCAGTGAATTTACAGAGGGAGTCAACTATGGCTACACCTTC.

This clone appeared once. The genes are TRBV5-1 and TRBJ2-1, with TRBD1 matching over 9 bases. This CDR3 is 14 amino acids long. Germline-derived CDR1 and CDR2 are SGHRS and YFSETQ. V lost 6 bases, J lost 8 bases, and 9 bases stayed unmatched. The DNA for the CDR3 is TGCGCCAGCACCCAGGGACAGGGTAGCTATGAGCAGTTCTTC. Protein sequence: CASTQGQGSYEQFF.

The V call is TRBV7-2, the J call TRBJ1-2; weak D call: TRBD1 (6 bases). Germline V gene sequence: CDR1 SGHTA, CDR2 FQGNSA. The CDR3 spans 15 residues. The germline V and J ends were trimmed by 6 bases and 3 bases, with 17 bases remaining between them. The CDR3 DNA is TGTGCCAGCAGGAGGGGAGGGGGGCGCGACTATGGCTACACCTTC. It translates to CASRRGGGRDYGYTF.

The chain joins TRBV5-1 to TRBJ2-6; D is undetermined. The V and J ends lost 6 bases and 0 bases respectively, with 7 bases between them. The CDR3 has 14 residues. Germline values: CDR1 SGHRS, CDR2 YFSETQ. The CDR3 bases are TGCGCCAGCACCCCGAACTCTGGGGCCAACGTCCTGACTTTC. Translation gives CASTPNSGANVLTF. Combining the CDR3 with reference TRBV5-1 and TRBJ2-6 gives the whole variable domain KAGVTQTPRYLIKTRGQQVTLSCSPISGHRSVSWYQQTPGQGLQFLFEYFSETQRNKGNFPGRFSGRQFSNSRSEMNVSTLELGDSALYLCASTPNSGANVLTFGAGSRLTVL.

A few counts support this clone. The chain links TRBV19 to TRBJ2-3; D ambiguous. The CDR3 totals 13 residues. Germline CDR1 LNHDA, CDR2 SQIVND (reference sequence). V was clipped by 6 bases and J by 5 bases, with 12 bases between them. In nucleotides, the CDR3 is TGTGCCAGTAGCGACCGGTCGGGAGATACGCAGTATTTT. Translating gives CASSDRSGDTQYF. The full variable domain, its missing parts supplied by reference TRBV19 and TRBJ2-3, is DGGITQSPKYLFRKEGQNVTLSCEQNLNHDAMYWYRQDPGQGLRLIYYSQIVNDFQKGDIAEGYSVSREKKESFPLTVTSAQKNPTAFYLCASSDRSGDTQYFGPGTRLTVL.

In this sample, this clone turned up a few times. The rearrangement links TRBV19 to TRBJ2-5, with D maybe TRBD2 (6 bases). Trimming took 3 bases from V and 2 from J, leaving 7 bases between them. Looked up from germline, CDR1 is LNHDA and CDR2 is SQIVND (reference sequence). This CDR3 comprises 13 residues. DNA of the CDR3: TGTGCCAGTAGTATGGCGGGGCAAGAGACCCAGTACTTC. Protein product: CASSMAGQETQYF.

CDR3 region: CAITSDNYGYTF. The CDR3, as DNA: TGTGCCATCACGTCGGATAACTATGGCTACACCTTC. This chain links TRBV10-3 with TRBJ1-2; D is unclear. V was trimmed by 7 bases and J by 1 base, leaving 7 bases between them. The CDR3 is made up of 12 amino acids. Germline values: CDR1 ENHRY, CDR2 SYGVKD.

CDR3 sequence reads: CASSPTGQGTGYTF. In nucleotides, the CDR3 is TGTGCCAGCAGCCCGACCGGACAGGGAACGGGCTACACCTTC. The genes are TRBV21-1 and TRBJ1-2; the table's D call, TRBD1, was not checked against the DNA. TRBV21-1 represents a pseudogene. The CDR3 has 14 residues.

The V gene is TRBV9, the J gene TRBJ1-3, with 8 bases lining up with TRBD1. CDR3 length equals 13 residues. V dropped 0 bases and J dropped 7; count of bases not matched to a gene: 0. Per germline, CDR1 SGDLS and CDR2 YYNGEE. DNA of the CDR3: TGTGCCAGCAGCGTAGGACAGGGGAACACCATATATTTT. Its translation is CASSVGQGNTIYF.

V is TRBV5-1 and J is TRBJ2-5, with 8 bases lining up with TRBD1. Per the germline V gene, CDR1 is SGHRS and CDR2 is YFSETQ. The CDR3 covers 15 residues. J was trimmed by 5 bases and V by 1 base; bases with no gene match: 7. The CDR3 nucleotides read TGCGCCAGCAGCTTGCAGCAGGGGGCAATGGAGACCCAGTACTTC. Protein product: CASSLQQGAMETQYF.

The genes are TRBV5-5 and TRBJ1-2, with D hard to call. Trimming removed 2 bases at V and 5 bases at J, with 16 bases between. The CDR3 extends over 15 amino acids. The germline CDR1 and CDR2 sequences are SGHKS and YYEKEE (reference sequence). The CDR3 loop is CASSFLSTSWYGYTF. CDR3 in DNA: TGTGCCAGCAGCTTTCTATCAACCTCGTGGTATGGCTACACCTTC.

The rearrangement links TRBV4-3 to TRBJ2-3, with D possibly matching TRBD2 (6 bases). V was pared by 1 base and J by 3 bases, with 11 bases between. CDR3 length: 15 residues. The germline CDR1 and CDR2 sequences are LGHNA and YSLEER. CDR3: CASSQAMGGTDTQYF. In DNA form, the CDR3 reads TGCGCCAGCAGCCAAGCGATGGGGGGAACAGATACGCAGTATTTT.

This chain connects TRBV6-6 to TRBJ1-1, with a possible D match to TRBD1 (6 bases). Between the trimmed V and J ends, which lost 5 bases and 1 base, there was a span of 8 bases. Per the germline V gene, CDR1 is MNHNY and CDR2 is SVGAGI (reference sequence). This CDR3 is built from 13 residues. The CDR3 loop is CASSEGQNTEAFF. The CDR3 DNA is TGTGCCAGCAGTGAGGGACAGAACACTGAAGCTTTCTTT.

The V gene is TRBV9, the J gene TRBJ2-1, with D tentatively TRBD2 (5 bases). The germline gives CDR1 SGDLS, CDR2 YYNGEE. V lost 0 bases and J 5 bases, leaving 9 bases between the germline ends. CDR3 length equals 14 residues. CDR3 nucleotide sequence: TGTGCCAGCAGCGTAGAGTGGACTCACAATGAGCAGTTCTTC. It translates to CASSVEWTHNEQFF.

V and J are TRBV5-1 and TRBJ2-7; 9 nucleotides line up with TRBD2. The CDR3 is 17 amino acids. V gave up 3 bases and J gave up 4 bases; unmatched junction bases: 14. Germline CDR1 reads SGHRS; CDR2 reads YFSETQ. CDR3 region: CASSSPRGGGASYEQYF. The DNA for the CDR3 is TGCGCCAGCAGCTCGCCCCGTGGCGGGGGGGCCTCTTACGAGCAGTACTTC.